The present T cell receptor (beta chain) was sequenced within a study of shared clonotypes between healthy human individuals. This CDR3 spans 15 amino acids. V was clipped by 1 base and J by 4 bases, with 12 bases between them. In germline, CDR1 is SGHRS, CDR2 YFSETQ. Notes on this clone: This same CDR3 is encoded by further DNA sequences in the sample.

Assay: immunoSEQ multiplex PCR; the TCRdb copy retains only in-frame clones and omits some. The table includes 2 million to 3 million clones, over 85% detected once. The receptor comes from a young man in good health. Some clones in this sample may be carry-over from other donors' samples. The sequenced sample consisted of naive CD4+ T cells from PBMCs. Subset denoted: CD45RA+ positively selected. V and J are TRBV5-1 and TRBJ2-1; D assignment may be TRBD1 or TRBD2 (6 bases each). The CDR3 protein is CASSLSRGGYNEQFF. The CDR3 DNA reads as TGCGCCAGCAGCTTGAGCAGGGGAGGTTACAATGAGCAGTTCTTC.